The 26 T cell receptor beta chains listed next were all sequenced from one sample in a study of T cell responses to AZD1222 COVID-19 vaccine. Assay: immunoSEQ multiplex PCR; the TCRdb copy retains only in-frame clones and omits some. There are around 58,000 clones in the sample; 70% to 90% occur only once, and 14% lies in the top ten. The material was peripheral blood, obtained 28 days after the second AZD1222 dose. These TCRs come from an adult who received the AZD1222 COVID-19 vaccine.

The chain joins TRBV4-1 to TRBJ2-3; the D is unclear. Germline CDR1 and CDR2: MGHRA and YSYEKL. Trimming pared 0 bases from V and 4 bases from J, leaving 11 bases between. The CDR3 is 15 residues long. The CDR3 bases are TGCGCCAGCAGCCAAGACTACGGAGCCGCAGATACGCAGTATTTT. As protein: CASSQDYGAADTQYF.

This chain joins TRBV12-3 or TRBV12-4 and TRBJ2-3; D gene unclear. V was shortened by 3 bases and J by 6 bases, with 7 bases between the two germline ends. The CDR3 spans 12 residues. This CDR3 reads CASSLLGDTQYF. CDR3 sequence (DNA): TGTGCCAGCAGTTTGCTCGGGGATACGCAGTATTTT.

The CDR3 reads CASSGSRTGSYGYTF. The CDR3 DNA is TGTGCCAGCAGTGGATCGAGGACGGGGAGCTATGGCTACACCTTC. The chain has TRBV2 and TRBJ1-2; D ambiguous. V was trimmed by 4 bases and J by 4 bases, leaving 16 bases between them. This CDR3 spans 15 amino acids. Germline CDR1 and CDR2: SNHLY and FYNNEI.

The genes are TRBV19 and TRBJ1-2; weak D call: TRBD1 (5 bases). Trimming removed 9 bases at V and 2 bases at J, with 19 bases between. The CDR3 runs 15 residues. Germline V gene lookup returns CDR1 LNHDA and CDR2 SQIVND (reference sequence). This CDR3 is CASQTVRGYNYGYTF. CDR3 nucleotides: TGTGCCAGCCAGACCGTTAGGGGCTACAACTATGGCTACACCTTC.

This sequence joins TRBV3-1 (or the pseudogene TRBV3-2) and TRBJ1-2, with TRBD1 identical over 8 bases. The V and J ends lost 2 bases and 7 bases, in that order; junction bases with no gene match: 6. This CDR3 has 14 residues. Germline loops: CDR1 LGHDT, CDR2 YNNKEL (reference sequence). This CDR3 reads CASSQFFRGLGYTF. CDR3 DNA: TGTGCCAGCAGCCAATTTTTCAGGGGGCTTGGCTACACCTTC.

This clone was recorded once. V usage is TRBV7-8 and J usage is TRBJ2-2, with 11 bases lining up with TRBD2. This CDR3 comprises 14 residues. V dropped 6 bases and J dropped 6; count of bases not matched to a gene: 3. CDR1 is SGHVS and CDR2 is FQNEAQ in the germline V gene. The CDR3 reads CASSQTSGAGELFF. CDR3 DNA sequence: TGTGCCAGCAGTCAGACTAGCGGGGCCGGGGAGCTGTTTTTT.

The rearrangement uses TRBV24-1 and TRBJ1-5; D uncertain. This CDR3 is built from 13 residues. The V end lost 5 bases, the J end lost 0 bases, and 4 bases lay between the germline ends. Germline CDR1 is KGHDR and CDR2 is SFDVKD. The CDR3 DNA sequence: TGTGCCACCAGTGGGAATAGCAATCAGCCCCAGCATTTT. It yields the protein CATSGNSNQPQHF.

The chain joins TRBV4-1 to TRBJ2-1, with D tentatively TRBD1 or TRBD2 (5 bases each). Trimming stripped 0 bases from V and 5 bases from J, with 11 bases between. The CDR3 is 15 residues long. Germline lookup yields CDR1 MGHRA and CDR2 YSYEKL. CDR3 loop: CASSQEGTRNNEQFF. The CDR3 nucleotides are TGCGCCAGCAGCCAAGAAGGGACGCGCAACAATGAGCAGTTCTTC.

This clone came up once. V gene TRBV7-2 combines with J gene TRBJ2-1; D call uncertain. V lost 8 bases to trimming and J lost 3 bases, with 14 bases between them. The CDR3 has 14 residues. The germline V gene has CDR1 SGHTA and CDR2 FQGNSA. CDR3 protein: CASSLGGNYNEQFF. The CDR3 DNA sequence: TGTGCCAGCTCCCTCGGTGGAAACTACAATGAGCAGTTCTTC.

V and J are TRBV24-1 and TRBJ2-3; D might be TRBD1 (6 bases). The CDR3 totals 15 residues. Germline lookup yields CDR1 KGHDR and CDR2 SFDVKD. V was clipped by 4 bases and J by 2 bases, with 12 bases between them. This CDR3 is CATSETGHLTDTQYF. DNA of the CDR3: TGTGCCACCAGTGAGACGGGACATCTCACAGATACGCAGTATTTT.

This clone has just one count. The chain is built from TRBV5-1 and TRBJ1-1; TRBD1 matches at 7 bases. CDR3 length: 14 amino acids. The trim removed 1 base at V and 3 bases at J, leaving 3 bases unmatched. Germline-derived CDR1 and CDR2 are SGHRS and YFSETQ. CDR3 amino acids: CASSLRQGDTEAFF. The CDR3 region has the DNA TGCGCCAGCAGCTTGAGACAGGGTGACACTGAAGCTTTCTTT.

The chain recombines TRBV29-1 with TRBJ1-1, with D hard to call. The ends were cut back, 0 bases at V and 0 bases at J, with 8 bases in the middle. The CDR3 covers 14 residues. Germline V lookup: CDR1 SQVTM, CDR2 ANQGSEA. The CDR3 loop reads CSVEDLRLNTEAFF. Written as DNA, the CDR3 is TGCAGCGTTGAAGATCTACGATTGAACACTGAAGCTTTCTTT.

This clone has more than one count but fewer than ten. The J gene is TRBJ1-3, the V gene TRBV25-1; D ambiguous. V gave up 8 bases and J gave up 1 base, with 6 bases separating them. This CDR3 comprises 12 residues. Germline CDR1 reads MGHDK; CDR2 reads SYGVNS. Here the CDR3 reads CASSPSGNTIYF. CDR3 sequence (DNA): TGTGCCAGCTCACCTTCTGGAAACACCATATATTTT.

The chain couples TRBV15 to TRBJ1-1; a possible D gene is TRBD1 (5 bases). The CDR3 is 14 residues long. Germline V gene data show CDR1 as LNHNV and CDR2 as YYDKDF (reference sequence). Trimming left V 0 bases short and J 4 bases short, with 9 bases between. This chain's CDR3 is CATSREGVSTEAFF. CDR3 bases: TGTGCCACCAGCAGAGAAGGGGTTAGCACTGAAGCTTTCTTT. Together with reference TRBV15 and TRBJ1-1, the CDR3 gives the full variable domain: DAMVIQNPRYQVTQFGKPVTLSCSQTLNHNVMYWYQQKSSQAPKLLFHYYDKDFNNEADTPDNFQSRRPNTSFCFLDIRSPGLGDTAMYLCATSREGVSTEAFFGQGTRLTVV.

The chain recombines TRBV25-1 with TRBJ2-3; weak D call: TRBD2 (5 bases). Germline-derived CDR1 and CDR2 are MGHDK and SYGVNS. The CDR3 totals 16 residues. V was pared by 3 bases and J by 1 base, with 14 bases between. The CDR3 bases are TGTGCCAGCAGTGACTCCCGGGATGAGGGCACAGATACGCAGTATTTT. This translates into CASSDSRDEGTDTQYF.

V usage is TRBV19 and J usage is TRBJ2-5, with D possibly matching TRBD2 (6 bases). Germline V lookup: CDR1 LNHDA, CDR2 SQIVND (reference sequence). The CDR3 has 14 amino acids. Trimming pared 4 bases from V and 4 bases from J, leaving 13 bases between. The CDR3 sequence is CASSKGGEGETQYF. CDR3 DNA: TGTGCCAGTAGTAAGGGAGGAGAAGGAGAGACCCAGTACTTC. Filled out from reference TRBV19 and TRBJ2-5, the complete variable domain reads DGGITQSPKYLFRKEGQNVTLSCEQNLNHDAMYWYRQDPGQGLRLIYYSQIVNDFQKGDIAEGYSVSREKKESFPLTVTSAQKNPTAFYLCASSKGGEGETQYFGPGTRLLVL.

The V gene is TRBV2, the J gene TRBJ1-4, with D possibly TRBD1 on 6 matching bases. Trimming stripped 6 bases from V and 0 bases from J, with 8 bases between. Germline-derived CDR1 and CDR2 are SNHLY and FYNNEI. CDR3 length: 14 residues. The CDR3 DNA is TGTGCCAGCAGGAGGACAGCAACTAATGAAAAACTGTTTTTT. Translated: CASRRTATNEKLFF.

This clone was seen a handful of times. The V gene is TRBV6-6, the J gene TRBJ1-5; D not resolved. CDR1 MNHNY and CDR2 SVGAGI come from the germline V gene (reference sequence). The CDR3 loop spans 13 amino acids. V was trimmed by 5 bases and J by 4 bases, leaving 9 bases between them. CDR3 residues: CASSNRENQPQHF. Here the CDR3 DNA reads TGTGCCAGCAGTAACCGGGAGAATCAGCCCCAGCATTTT.

In this sample, this clone turned up a few times. This chain connects TRBV12-3 or TRBV12-4 to TRBJ2-2; no clear D gene. With 6 bases removed from V and 6 bases from J, the gap between germline ends came to 8 bases. This CDR3 is built from 12 residues. Here the CDR3 reads CASSPGPGELFF. DNA of the CDR3: TGTGCCAGCAGCCCCGGCCCCGGGGAGCTGTTTTTT.

DNA for the CDR3: TGCGCCAGCAGCCTGGACGGGGCGGGCCCAGGAAAAAGCTCCTACAATGAGCAGTTCTTC. Amino acids: CASSLDGAGPGKSSYNEQFF. The chain joins TRBV4-1 to TRBJ2-1; D tentatively fits TRBD1 or TRBD2 (5 bases each). The CDR3 spans 20 residues. V gave up 4 bases and J gave up 0 bases, with 25 bases separating them. Germline V gene lookup returns CDR1 MGHRA and CDR2 YSYEKL.

This chain connects TRBV11-3 to TRBJ2-7, with TRBD2 matching 8 bases. With V trimmed by 5 bases and J by 7 bases, 10 bases remained unmatched. Germline V CDR1 and CDR2: SGHNT, YENEEA. The CDR3 consists of 14 residues. This CDR3 reads CASSQGREVGEQYF. The CDR3 DNA reads TGTGCCAGCAGCCAGGGGCGGGAGGTGGGGGAGCAGTACTTC. Drawing the rest from reference TRBV11-3 and TRBJ2-7, the complete variable domain is EAGVVQSPRYKIIEKKQPVAFWCNPISGHNTLYWYLQNLGQGPELLIRYENEEAVDDSQLPKDRFSAERLKGVDSTLKIQPAELGDSAVYLCASSQGREVGEQYFGPGTRLTVT.

The V and J genes are TRBV6-5 and TRBJ2-2; tentative D call: TRBD1 (5 bases). The CDR3 has 14 residues. Germline CDR1 is MNHEY and CDR2 is SVGAGI. V was cut by 6 bases and J by 4 bases, with 12 bases left in between. The CDR3 reads CASSRTPSTGELFF. In nucleotides, the CDR3 is TGTGCCAGCAGCAGGACACCCAGCACCGGGGAGCTGTTTTTT.

The V and J genes are TRBV12-3 or TRBV12-4 and TRBJ1-6; the match to TRBD1 covers 7 bases. V was clipped by 5 bases and J by 7 bases; unmatched bases: 2. The CDR3 is 13 residues long. The CDR3 here is CASSRQGNSPLHF. CDR3 sequence (DNA): TGTGCCAGCAGTCGACAGGGAAATTCACCCCTCCACTTT.

V usage is TRBV6-5 and J usage is TRBJ2-2; 8 nucleotides match TRBD2. The CDR3 consists of 15 residues. The germline CDR1 and CDR2 sequences are MNHEY and SVGAGI. The junction had 9 bases not matched to a gene; V was cut back by 5 bases and J by 7 bases. As DNA, the CDR3 is TGTGCCAGCAGTCCCCCCGGGAGGGCCGGCGGGGAGCTGTTTTTT. The encoded protein is CASSPPGRAGGELFF.

The V gene is TRBV14, the J gene TRBJ1-2; the D gene is possibly TRBD1 (5 bases). The V and J ends lost 0 bases and 4 bases respectively, with 12 bases between them. Germline V gene data show CDR1 as SGHDN and CDR2 as FVKESK. This CDR3 contains 15 residues. CDR3 DNA sequence: TGTGCCAGCAGCCAAGATAGGGGCCCCGCCTATGGCTACACCTTC. Protein product: CASSQDRGPAYGYTF.

The chain employs TRBV15 and TRBJ2-3; possible D gene TRBD2, 6 bases. This CDR3 is 16 amino acids long. Trimming removed 1 base from V and 3 bases from J, with 14 bases in between. Germline V CDR1 and CDR2: LNHNV, YYDKDF (reference sequence). In DNA form, the CDR3 reads TGTGCCACCAGCAGAGCGGTAACGGGAGAGACAGATACGCAGTATTTT. It translates to CATSRAVTGETDTQYF.